The 32 T cell receptor beta chains presented below share a single source sample, sequenced in a study of shared clonotypes between healthy human individuals. Method: immunoSEQ multiplex PCR; TCRdb's copy keeps in-frame clones and lacks some. The repertoire includes approximately 470,000 clones, 81% of them detected once, and 10% to 15% sits in the top ten. Sequences were obtained from PBMCs. The receptor set was obtained from a woman aged 40-49 years in good health. Some clones in this sample may be carry-over from other donors' samples.

The chain has TRBV11-2 and TRBJ2-2, with 7 nucleotides matching TRBD1. The CDR3 extends over 15 amino acids. Germline V gene lookup returns CDR1 SGHAT and CDR2 FQNNGV. Germline trimming cut 5 bases from V and 4 bases from J; bases unmatched to any gene: 7. CDR3 nucleotide sequence: TGTGCCAGCAGCGGCCGACAGGGAACCACCGGGGAGCTGTTTTTT. Its translation is CASSGRQGTTGELFF. Full variable domain (outside the CDR3, taken from reference TRBV11-2 and TRBJ2-2): EAGVAQSPRYKIIEKRQSVAFWCNPISGHATLYWYQQILGQGPKLLIQFQNNGVVDDSQLPKDRFSAERLKGVDSTLKIQPAKLEDSAVYLCASSGRQGTTGELFFGEGSRLTVL.

V is TRBV15 and J is TRBJ2-3; D ambiguous. The CDR3 covers 13 residues. The V gene lost 0 bases and the J gene lost 5 bases, with 6 bases spanning the gap. Germline CDR1 LNHNV, CDR2 YYDKDF (reference sequence). This chain's CDR3 is CATSRDQGDTQYF. Written as DNA, the CDR3 is TGTGCCACCAGCAGAGATCAAGGAGATACGCAGTATTTT.

This clone has more than one count but fewer than ten. The CDR3 sequence: CASSFSGANVLTF. CDR3 coding DNA: TGTGCCAGCAGCTTTTCCGGGGCCAACGTCCTGACTTTC. The J gene is TRBJ2-6, the V gene TRBV11-1, with D uncertain. Germline CDR1 and CDR2: SGHAT and FQDESV (reference sequence). Trimming took 3 bases from V and 4 from J, leaving 4 bases between them. The CDR3 is 13 amino acids.

Remarks on this clone: One junction end disagrees with the germline gene, perhaps due to a read error. The J gene is TRBJ2-6, the V gene TRBV29-1; 7 bases agree with TRBD1. This CDR3 has 15 residues. CDR1 is SQVTM, CDR2 ANQGSEA, per germline. The CDR3 here is CSVYLQGTGANVPTF. The CDR3 coding sequence is TGCAGCGTTTATTTACAGGGGACCGGTGCCAACGTCCCGACTTTC.

This chain joins TRBV4-1 and TRBJ1-1; D is unresolved. The V and J ends lost 2 bases and 0 bases respectively, with 7 bases between them. The CDR3 extends over 14 amino acids. In germline, CDR1 is MGHRA, CDR2 YSYEKL. The CDR3 sequence is CASSQWAMNTEAFF. The CDR3 DNA reads TGCGCCAGCAGCCAATGGGCCATGAACACTGAAGCTTTCTTT.

This clone has a single count. A single base is all that separates this from a far larger clone, so a read error is likely. The chain couples TRBV4-1 to TRBJ1-1; no firm D call. This CDR3 has 16 residues. With 2 bases removed from V and 3 bases from J, the gap between germline ends came to 16 bases. CDR1 and CDR2 (germline): MGHRA, YSYEKL. The CDR3 is CASSQTLRDGDTEAFF. Written as DNA, the CDR3 is TGCGCCAGCAGCCAAACTCTTCGAGACGGGGACACTGAAGCTTTCTTT.

This chain's CDR3 is CASSPQGGSYEQYF. CDR3 nucleotide sequence: TGTGCCAGCTCACCACAGGGGGGCTCCTACGAGCAGTACTTC. V usage is TRBV18 and J usage is TRBJ2-7, with D tentatively TRBD1 or TRBD2 (6 bases each). Germline values: CDR1 KGHSH, CDR2 LQKENI. V was shortened by 1 base and J by 0 bases, with 7 bases between the two germline ends. This CDR3 spans 14 amino acids.

The chain couples TRBV2 to TRBJ2-2; D is perhaps TRBD2 (5 bases). The CDR3 is made up of 14 amino acids. Germline V CDR1 and CDR2: SNHLY, FYNNEI. V shed 7 bases and J shed 0 bases, with 9 bases lying between them. The CDR3 bases are TGTGCCAGCATGGACTCACCGAACACCGGGGAGCTGTTTTTT. Translation: CASMDSPNTGELFF.

This sequence joins TRBV7-2 and TRBJ2-3; 8 bases align to TRBD2. Germline lookup yields CDR1 SGHTA and CDR2 FQGNSA. V shed 5 bases, J shed 4 bases, and the junction held 8 bases outside the gene matches. CDR3 length: 15 residues. CDR3 nucleotide sequence: TGTGCCAGCAGCGAACTCGGGAGGGCCGCAGATACGCAGTATTTT. This codes for CASSELGRAADTQYF.

The chain recombines TRBV5-1 with TRBJ1-3, with TRBD1 matching 10 bases. CDR3 length: 15 residues. Trimming removed 4 bases from V and 2 bases from J; junction bases left unmatched: 3. Germline assignment: CDR1 SGHRS and CDR2 YFSETQ. CDR3 bases: TGCGCCAGCAGCATCGGGACAGGGGCTGGAAACACCATATATTTT. Translating it yields CASSIGTGAGNTIYF.

This chain connects TRBV5-1 to TRBJ2-1, with D possibly matching TRBD2 (5 bases). The CDR3 has 13 amino acids. V lost 0 bases, J lost 9 bases, and 10 bases lay in between. In germline, CDR1 is SGHRS, CDR2 YFSETQ. As DNA, the CDR3 is TGCGCCAGCAGCTTGGAGCTAGCCGGTGAGCAGTTCTTC. Translating gives CASSLELAGEQFF.

Comments on this clone: A single base separates this from a much larger clone, so it may be a read error. The chain joins TRBV19 to TRBJ2-1; D unclear. Germline V gene sequence: CDR1 LNHDA, CDR2 SQIVND (reference sequence). The CDR3 has 15 amino acids. V was pared by 5 bases and J by 4 bases, with 15 bases between. CDR3 amino acids: CASSSPSSEYNEQFF. The DNA for the CDR3 is TGTGCCAGTAGTTCCCCGTCTAGTGAGTACAATGAGCAGTTCTTC.

The chain is built from TRBV7-9 and TRBJ1-1; 8 bases line up with TRBD1. Germline assignment: CDR1 SEHNR and CDR2 FQNEAQ (reference sequence). V shed 7 bases, J shed 4 bases, and the junction held 5 bases outside the gene matches. This CDR3 region has 13 residues. The CDR3 sequence is CASTPDRGTEAFF. In DNA, the CDR3 is TGTGCCAGCACCCCCGACAGGGGCACTGAAGCTTTCTTT.

This clone was counted ten times or more. This same CDR3 is encoded by further DNA sequences in the sample. The gene calls are TRBV19 and TRBJ2-7, with 9 bases aligning to TRBD1. CDR1 is LNHDA, CDR2 SQIVND, per germline (reference sequence). The CDR3 sequence is 14 residues long. J lost 4 bases, V lost 4 bases, and 5 bases had no gene match. The CDR3 protein is CASSTTGQGYEQYF. CDR3 nucleotide sequence: TGTGCCAGTAGTACCACGGGACAGGGATACGAGCAGTACTTC.

This chain links TRBV5-1 with TRBJ2-1; no firm D call. The germline V gene has CDR1 SGHRS and CDR2 YFSETQ. The CDR3 covers 14 residues. Trimming pared 2 bases from V and 4 bases from J, leaving 10 bases between. The CDR3 nucleotides read TGCGCCAGCAGCTTAGGCGGTGATTACAATGAGCAGTTCTTC. Its translation is CASSLGGDYNEQFF.

J is TRBJ1-5 and V is TRBV28; the D is unclear. In germline, CDR1 is MDHEN, CDR2 SYDVKM. The CDR3 contains 15 residues. Trimming pared 1 base from V and 3 bases from J, leaving 10 bases between. In nucleotides, the CDR3 is TGTGCCAGCAGTTTATCGGCAGGTACCAATCAGCCCCAGCATTTT. It specifies CASSLSAGTNQPQHF.

The chain joins TRBV28 to TRBJ2-5; D might be TRBD1 or TRBD2, each matching 5 bases. Per germline, CDR1 MDHEN and CDR2 SYDVKM. The CDR3 runs to 16 residues. V was clipped by 5 bases and J by 0 bases, with 16 bases between them. CDR3 loop: CASSAGYEGYQETQYF. The CDR3 nucleotides read TGTGCCAGCAGTGCCGGATACGAGGGGTACCAAGAGACCCAGTACTTC.

The chain joins TRBV7-9 to TRBJ2-3; D unresolved. The V end was cut by 3 bases, the J end by 6 bases, with 4 bases between. This CDR3 has 11 amino acids. Germline CDR1 and CDR2: SEHNR and FQNEAQ (reference sequence). The DNA for the CDR3 is TGTGCCAGCAGCTTTGCCGATACGCAGTATTTT. Translated: CASSFADTQYF.

CDR3 residues: CASSLGDRGYTEAFF. CDR3 coding DNA: TGTGCCAGCAGCTTGGGGGACAGGGGTTACACTGAAGCTTTCTTT. J is TRBJ1-1 and V is TRBV7-9, with 10 bases fitting TRBD1. Unmatched junction bases numbered 4, after V lost 3 bases and J lost 3 bases. Germline CDR1 reads SEHNR; CDR2 reads FQNEAQ (reference sequence). The CDR3 has 15 amino acids.

The V gene is TRBV6-5, the J gene TRBJ2-7, with 7 bases fitting TRBD2. The CDR3 totals 15 residues. Germline trimming cut 2 bases from V and 2 bases from J; bases unmatched to any gene: 6. The V gene's germline CDR1 is MNHEY and CDR2 SVGAGI. CDR3 sequence: CASSYPVGGTYEQYF. Here the CDR3 DNA reads TGTGCCAGCAGTTACCCCGTGGGAGGGACCTACGAGCAGTACTTC.

The rearrangement joins TRBV18 to TRBJ2-1; no clear D. The length of the CDR3 is 13 residues. Trimming took 8 bases from V and 5 from J, leaving 13 bases between them. Looked up from germline, CDR1 is KGHSH and CDR2 is LQKENI. CDR3 sequence (DNA): TGTGCCAGCGATGGTGGCGCCAACAATGAGCAGTTCTTC. Encoded protein: CASDGGANNEQFF.

DNA for the CDR3: TGTGCCAGCAGCTCCACAGGTATATCCTACGAGCAGTACTTC. Translating gives CASSSTGISYEQYF. This chain links TRBV7-3 with TRBJ2-7, with D possibly matching TRBD1 (5 bases). With 4 bases removed from V and 1 base from J, the gap between germline ends came to 11 bases. This CDR3 spans 14 amino acids. CDR1 is SGHTA, CDR2 FQGTGA, per germline.

The V gene is TRBV5-4, the J gene TRBJ2-1; the D is unclear. V was pared by 0 bases and J by 10 bases, with 11 bases between. The CDR3 spans 13 residues. Germline V gene data show CDR1 as SGHNT and CDR2 as YYREEE (reference sequence). The CDR3: CASSLDQEAEQFF. CDR3 coding DNA: TGTGCCAGCAGCTTGGATCAGGAAGCCGAGCAGTTCTTC.

The V gene is TRBV19, the J gene TRBJ2-7; no reliable D call. The CDR3 loop spans 14 amino acids. With 5 bases removed from V and 3 bases from J, the gap between germline ends came to 14 bases. From germline, CDR1 is LNHDA and CDR2 SQIVND (reference sequence). The CDR3 sequence: CASSLGSPYYEQYF. CDR3 DNA: TGTGCCAGTAGTCTCGGCTCTCCCTACTACGAGCAGTACTTC.

The rearrangement joins TRBV6-6 to TRBJ2-1; TRBD2 matches at 7 bases. The CDR3 runs to 16 residues. The J segment lost 0 bases and the V segment lost 3 bases, leaving 5 bases of the junction unmatched. CDR1 and CDR2 from the germline V gene are MNHNY and SVGAGI (reference sequence). CDR3 protein: CASSYLAGASYNEQFF. Written as DNA, the CDR3 is TGTGCCAGCAGTTATTTGGCGGGAGCCTCCTACAATGAGCAGTTCTTC.

A word on this clone: Additional DNA sequences in this sample encode the identical CDR3. The chain couples TRBV19 to TRBJ2-3; 7 nucleotides agree with TRBD1. This CDR3 region has 14 residues. With V trimmed by 6 bases and J by 5 bases, 8 bases remained unmatched. The germline V gene encodes CDR1 LNHDA and CDR2 SQIVND (reference sequence). CDR3 bases: TGTGCCAGTAGCACAACAGGGGTGGGAGATACGCAGTATTTT. Its protein is CASSTTGVGDTQYF.

V usage is TRBV25-1 and J usage is TRBJ2-7; TRBD2 agrees at 11 bases. The CDR3 is made up of 17 amino acids. CDR1 MGHDK and CDR2 SYGVNS come from the germline V gene. The ends lost 3 bases at V and 0 bases at J; junction bases unmatched: 7. CDR3 protein: CASSDTLAGGSSYEQYF. CDR3 nucleotides: TGTGCCAGCAGTGATACCCTAGCGGGGGGCAGCTCCTACGAGCAGTACTTC.

A remark on this clone: This probably arose from a read error, given a far larger clone one base away. This chain uses TRBV7-9 with TRBJ2-7, with TRBD2 as a possible D gene (6 bases). Deletions cut 5 bases from V and 0 bases from J, with 17 bases between. The CDR3 is made up of 16 amino acids. Looked up from germline, CDR1 is SEHNR and CDR2 is FQNEAQ (reference sequence). CDR3 sequence: CASSQHGGMGSYEQYF. The CDR3, as DNA: TGTGCCAGCAGCCAACATGGGGGGATGGGCTCCTACGAGCAGTACTTC.

This chain uses TRBV27 with TRBJ1-2; D is ambiguous. V lost 2 bases to trimming and J lost 7 bases, with 11 bases between them. Germline loops: CDR1 MNHEY, CDR2 SMNVEV (reference sequence). The CDR3 runs to 13 residues. The CDR3 spells CASSLRQAGGYTF. The DNA for the CDR3 is TGTGCCAGCAGTTTAAGGCAGGCGGGTGGCTACACCTTC.

Concerning this clone itself: This may be a read error, as it is one base from a much larger clone. This chain links TRBV5-4 with TRBJ2-1; no firm D call. V lost 2 bases and J lost 2, with 8 bases in between. Germline assignment: CDR1 SGHNT and CDR2 YYREEE (reference sequence). CDR3 length: 14 residues. The CDR3 here is CASSLVGTYNEQFF. The CDR3 region has the DNA TGTGCCAGCAGCTTAGTGGGAACCTACAATGAGCAGTTCTTC. The complete variable domain, with remaining parts taken from reference TRBV5-4 and TRBJ2-1, reads ETGVTQSPTHLIKTRGQQVTLRCSSQSGHNTVSWYQQALGQGPQFIFQYYREEENGRGNFPPRFSGLQFPNYSSELNVNALELDDSALYLCASSLVGTYNEQFFGPGTRLTVL.

The CDR3 sequence: CASSPSGRTDTQYF. The CDR3 nucleotides read TGTGCCAGCTCACCATCGGGCAGGACAGATACGCAGTATTTT. J is TRBJ2-3 and V is TRBV18, with D uncertain. V was pared by 2 bases and J by 3 bases, with 9 bases between. The CDR3 runs 14 residues. Germline V CDR1 and CDR2: KGHSH, LQKENI.

This clone was seen ten or more times. Other DNA sequences in the sample encode the same CDR3. This chain uses TRBV11-2 with TRBJ2-3; D unclear. The CDR3 is made up of 12 amino acids. Trimming shortened V by 1 base and J by 3 bases, and 2 bases separated the two germline ends. Germline CDR1 SGHAT, CDR2 FQNNGV. In DNA, the CDR3 is TGTGCCAGCAGCTTAGGTACAGATACGCAGTATTTT. Translating gives CASSLGTDTQYF.